These T cell receptor beta chains were read from a single sample in a study of blood T cell repertoires in COVID-19. Repertoires were generated with immunoSEQ multiplex PCR, while TCRdb's copy carries only in-frame clones and drops some. This table holds fewer than 150,000 clones, 65% to 90% found once. The specimen was peripheral blood. The origin of the receptors is a man aged 45-65 years with acute or convalescent COVID-19. The CDR3 runs from the conserved cysteine through the conserved F or W. The D gene is left open where the match is weak. Rows give clone size only sometimes, using once, few, many, or a class for an expanded clone.

j_call d_call v_call clone_size cdr3_nt cdr3_aa
TRBJ1-2 TRBD1 TRBV5-4 . TGTGCCAGCAGCTTGGCCACAGGGGGCGACTATGGCTACACCTTC CASSLATGGDYGYTF
TRBJ1-5 TRBD1 TRBV6-5 . TGTGCCAGCAAACAGGGGGTAGTTAGCAATCAGCCCCAGCATTTT CASKQGVVSNQPQHF
TRBJ1-2 . TRBV7-9 . TGTGCCAGCAGCCCCCAAGCAGGGAACTATGGCTACACCTTC CASSPQAGNYGYTF
TRBJ2-3 TRBD2 TRBV9 . TGTGCCAGCAGCGTAGGCGGGGGACTAGCGGGGCGCACAGATACGCAGTATTTT CASSVGGGLAGRTDTQYF
TRBJ2-2 . TRBV3-1/TRBV3-2 . TGTGCCAGCAGCCAAGGTCCCGGGGGCGGGGAGCTGTTTTTT CASSQGPGGGELFF
TRBJ2-3 . TRBV9 . TGTGCCAGCAGCGTTAGTAGCACAGATACGCAGTATTTT CASSVSSTDTQYF
TRBJ2-6 . TRBV20-1 . TGCAGTGCTCCAAGGGCCAACGTCCTGACTTTC CSAPRANVLTF
TRBJ2-7 . TRBV5-1 once TGCGCCAGCAGGTGGTTCCCCGAATCGGGGGAGCAGTACTTC CASRWFPESGEQYF
TRBJ2-5 TRBD2 TRBV27 . TGTGCCAGCAGTTTACGTTTCCTAGCGGTCCAAGAGACCCAGTACTTC CASSLRFLAVQETQYF
TRBJ2-7 TRBD2 TRBV14 . TGTGCCAGCAGCCAAGTCGGGGGAGGGTTCTCCGAGCAGTACTTC CASSQVGGGFSEQYF